Below are 3 T cell receptor beta chains sequenced from a single sample in a study of T cell repertoires in cytomegalovirus infection. Their recognized antigens are unknown. TCRdb called the reads again in MiXCR, with one record for every CDR3 protein. The data show over 250,000 distinct CDR3 sequences, less than 25% seen once. The source material was cultured PBMCs, sampled from culture after CMV antigen stimulation. The receptors were sampled from a human donor in good health (CMV status not recorded). Some clones in this sample may be carry-over from other donors' samples.

The chain joins TRBV4-1 to TRBJ2-3, with TRBD2 matching over 11 bases. CDR3 length equals 23 residues. Germline V gene lookup returns CDR1 MGHRA and CDR2 YSYEKL. Germline trimming cut 0 bases from V and 2 bases from J; bases unmatched to any gene: 22. The chain's CDR3 is CASSQDLGNTPPTSGEATDTQYF. The CDR3 nucleotides read TGCGCCAGCAGCCAAGATCTCGGTAACACACCCCCGACTAGCGGGGAGGCCACAGATACGCAGTATTTT.

This clonotype was counted only a few times. The V and J genes are TRBV18 and TRBJ1-1; D is uncertain. This CDR3 has 14 amino acids. V was shortened by 3 bases and J by 2 bases, with 10 bases between the two germline ends. Germline CDR1 and CDR2: KGHSH and LQKENI. This CDR3 is CASSPGHLNTEAFF. The CDR3 coding sequence is TGTGCCAGCTCACCCGGCCACCTAAACACTGAAGCTTTCTTT. Looking up the rest from reference TRBV18 and TRBJ1-1 gives the full variable domain: NAGVMQNPRHLVRRRGQEARLRCSPMKGHSHVYWYRQLPEEGLKFMVYLQKENIIDESGMPKERFSAEFPKEGPSILRIQQVVRGDSAAYFCASSPGHLNTEAFFGQGTRLTVV.

This clonotype was counted a single time. The CDR3 nucleotides read TGTGCCAGTAGTATCTCCCTTCTAATCGGGTCTAGACCCTCCTACAATGAGCAGTTCTTC. This gives the protein CASSISLLIGSRPSYNEQFF. This sequence joins TRBV19 and TRBJ2-1; D uncertain. Trimming stripped 3 bases from V and 0 bases from J, with 24 bases between. Per germline, CDR1 LNHDA and CDR2 SQIVND (reference sequence). The CDR3 sequence is 20 residues long.